What follows are 3 T cell receptor beta chains derived from one specimen sequenced in a study of CD8 T cells in Susac syndrome. It was with random hexamers that 0.5 to 1 ug RNA was reverse transcribed. TCRdb re-derived calls from the immunoSEQ multiplex PCR reads in MiXCR, one entry per CDR3 protein. Among 100,000 to 150,000 distinct CDR3 sequences listed, over 85% were seen once. Sequenced sample: CD4+ T cells from PBMCs. The receptors shown here come from a human donor in good health.

CDR3 amino acids: CASNGPIKAAEAFF. DNA for the CDR3: TGTGCCAGCAACGGACCGATTAAAGCGGCTGAAGCTTTCTTT. This chain uses TRBV6-6 with TRBJ1-1; no clear D gene. Germline V gene lookup returns CDR1 MNHNY and CDR2 SVGAGI (reference sequence). Trimming shortened V by 7 bases and J by 6 bases, and 18 bases separated the two germline ends. CDR3 length: 14 residues.

The CDR3 loop is CASSESAGYGYTF. The DNA for the CDR3 is TGCGCCAGCAGTGAGTCGGCAGGTTATGGCTACACCTTC. The rearrangement links TRBV10-2 to TRBJ1-2; no clear D gene. The germline gives CDR1 WSHSY, CDR2 SAAADI. Trimming removed 0 bases at V and 5 bases at J, with 7 bases between. The CDR3 length is 13 residues.

The CDR3 DNA follows: TGTGCCAGCAGTTTAACGGACACGCAAGAGACCCAGTACTTC. Protein product: CASSLTDTQETQYF. V gene TRBV12-3 or TRBV12-4 combines with J gene TRBJ2-5; possibly TRBD1 for D (5 bases). The CDR3 is 14 residues long. V was cut by 2 bases and J by 2 bases, with 9 bases left in between.